This T cell receptor (beta chain) is drawn from a study of blood T cell repertoires in COVID-19 (TCRdb year 2020). Background for the entire study: Samples from collaborators originated in the United States, Italy and Spain and spanned both the acute and convalescent phases of COVID-19. Samples were obtained from the ongoing ImmuneRACE study (first 160 participants) and from approximately 1,200 subjects provided by 6 global collaborators. A de-identified subject ID, COVID-19 status, age in years and sex were almost always included in the sample metadata. HLA class I and class II types, where available, came from metadata supplied by the sample provider rather than from assay-based typing. Deeply sampled blood TCRbeta repertoires from subjects exposed to, actively infected with, or recovered from COVID-19 were included in the dataset. The prospective study material was composed of cDNA or gDNA derived from T cells, B-cell-depleted T cells, or PBMCs. The repertoires were released in a freely available public database meant as a resource for research on the immune response to SARS-CoV-2.

Study-wide findings and limitations: The quantity of clinical and demographic metadata differed by source and by participant and was supplied without curation.

TCRbeta CDR3 regions were amplified from genomic DNA using the immunoSEQ Assay, a bias-controlled multiplex PCR. Under the source paper's analysis protocol: Nucleated cell counts per sample were estimated from amplification of reference gene primers within the assay. Sequence reads were collapsed and filtered to measure the absolute abundance of every unique TCRbeta CDR3 rearrangement. For each sample, productive Simpson clonality was calculated as the square root of Simpson's diversity index over productive rearrangements. The source is immuneACCESS, and TCRdb retained only in-frame sequences with V and J called. Part of the clones is not carried over; for the studies checked, unresolved V genes explain less than half of this, and the remainder is unexplained. V, J and clone size are those of that table, while D and trimming were read from the DNA. The sample table holds about 260,000 clones, of which around nine tenths were seen once. Of the sample, almost 2% is held by the ten largest clones.

Regarding this clone: Which antigen it targets is not known. Base quality data are lacking; no much larger clone is found one base away.

The CDR3 holds 13 amino acids from the cysteine to the phenylalanine. The only DNA kept is the CDR3, 39 bases in frame from the first base. Reading the germline V gene (reference sequence) gives CDR1 MNHNY and CDR2 SVGAGI. Trimming accounts for 10 bases at V and 6 bases at J, while the number of junction bases matched to no gene is 8. Whole blood was collected in K2EDTA tubes by collaborating institutions according to the institutions' own protocols. For TCRbeta analysis, collaborator samples were shipped as frozen whole blood, as isolated PBMCs, or as DNA extracted from either sample type. The V and J genes are TRBV6-6 and TRBJ1-2, with 10 bases matching TRBD1. This TCR came from a man younger than 45 with active or convalescent COVID-19. Material: peripheral blood. The CDR3 here reads CATRYGTGDGYTF. The nucleotide sequence is TGTGCCACTCGATACGGGACAGGGGATGGCTACACCTTC.